Below, 28 T cell receptor beta chains from the same sample are listed, as sequenced in a study of T cells in women clearing cervical HPV infection (dated by TCRdb to the late 2010s). The library relied on the immunoSEQ multiplex PCR assay. This immuneACCESS table, as held by TCRdb, lists in-frame sequences with V and J called but not all clones. Of the missing ones, under half trace to an unresolved V gene in checked studies; the others have no known cause. The sample's records list fewer than 35,000 clones. The top ten clonotypes cover around 16% of the sample. Sequencing was performed on blood buffy coat. These receptors were obtained from a woman aged 18-70 years with a cervical HPV16 infection that either progressed to CIN3+ or cleared (not recorded which).

On this clone: The read is 3 residues too short to cover the CDR3 end, so that end is filled in from the germline J gene. The J gene is TRBJ1-2, the V gene TRBV30; D perhaps matches TRBD1 (5 bases). The V end was cut by 2 bases, the J end by 4 bases, with 14 bases between. CDR1 is GTSNPN and CDR2 is SVGIG in the germline V gene (reference sequence). CDR3 length: 14 residues. The sequenced CDR3 bases are TGTGCCTGGAGTATCAGGGCCGTCATCTATGGC. Translating it yields CAWSIRAVIYG. The entire CDR3 is CAWSIRAVIYGYTF. The entire variable domain, with the rest obtained from reference TRBV30 and TRBJ1-2, is as follows: SQTIHQWPATLVQPVGSPLSLECTVEGTSNPNLYWYRQAAGRGLQLLFYSVGIGQISSEVPQNLSASRPQDRQFILSSKKLLLSDSGFYLCAWSIRAVIYGYTFGSGTRLTVV.

A remark on this clone: The read gets to within 3 residues of the CDR3 end, and the germline J gene fills in the rest. V gene TRBV20-1 combines with J gene TRBJ2-3, with D uncertain. CDR1 is DFQATT and CDR2 is SNEGSKA in the germline V gene (reference sequence). CDR3 length: 12 amino acids. V was pared by 3 bases and J by 1 base, with 5 bases between. This CDR3 reads CSASAGTDTQYF. CDR3 DNA (partial): TGCAGTGCTAGTGCGGGCACAGATACG.

About this clone: The CDR3 extends 3 residues past the end of the read, so its final part is completed from the germline J gene. The chain recombines TRBV19 with TRBJ2-2; 9 bases match TRBD1. Germline assignment: CDR1 LNHDA and CDR2 SQIVND (reference sequence). The V gene end was trimmed by 10 bases and the J gene end by 4 bases; junction bases not matched to a gene: 7. The CDR3 has 14 amino acids. The CDR3 sequence: CATSPGQGTGELFF. The part of the CDR3 DNA that was read is TGTGCCACATCTCCGGGACAGGGCACCGGGGAG.

For this clone: The read ends 3 residues shy of where the CDR3 ends; the end is completed using the germline J gene. The chain joins TRBV2 to TRBJ2-3; D gene unclear. CDR3 length: 14 amino acids. Germline values: CDR1 SNHLY, CDR2 FYNNEI. V shed 8 bases and J shed 1 base, with 13 bases lying between them. The CDR3 bases that were read are TGTGCCAGCGTAGTAGGGTTTGGCACAGATACG. Its protein is CASVVGFGTDT. The entire CDR3 is CASVVGFGTDTQYF.

Concerning this clone: The DNA ends 3 residues before the CDR3 does, and the rest of the CDR3 is filled in from the germline J gene. This chain links TRBV7-2 with TRBJ2-4; perhaps TRBD2 as D (7 bases). Germline loops: CDR1 SGHTA, CDR2 FQGNSA. The CDR3 contains 14 residues. The part of the CDR3 DNA that was read is TGTGCCAGCAGCTTAGAACAGGGAGGGGGACTT. It is translated as CASSLEQGGGL. The full CDR3 sequence reads CASSLEQGGGLQYF.

Turning to this clone: The CDR3 end is not reached by the read, which stops 3 residues before it; the germline J gene fills it in. V and J are TRBV28 and TRBJ2-5; D is perhaps TRBD1 (5 bases). There are 12 residues in the CDR3. Trimming left V 7 bases short and J 5 bases short, with 11 bases between. The germline gives CDR1 MDHEN, CDR2 SYDVKM. The DNA read from the CDR3 is TGTGCCAGCAACCAGGGTGGGGAGACC. It encodes CASNQGGET. The complete CDR3 reads CASNQGGETQYF.

This chain's CDR3 is CAISVGRATSDETQYF. The CDR3 bases that were read are TGTGCCATCAGTGTGGGCAGGGCTACTTCGGACGAGACG. The gene calls are TRBV10-3 and TRBJ2-3, with D possibly matching TRBD1 (5 bases). Read sequence stops 3 residues before the CDR3 end, and the germline J gene provides the missing end. The CDR3 sequence is 16 residues long. CDR1 is ENHRY and CDR2 is SYGVKD in the germline V gene.

In the case of this clone: Read sequence stops 3 residues before the CDR3 end, and the germline J gene provides the missing end. The rearrangement uses TRBV20-1 and TRBJ1-1; possible D gene TRBD1, 5 bases. Per germline, CDR1 DFQATT and CDR2 SNEGSKA (reference sequence). The CDR3 length is 11 residues. CDR3 DNA (partial): TGCAGTGCTTCCGACAGAACGGCA. The encoded protein is CSASDRTA. The entire CDR3 is CSASDRTAAFF.

Note on this clone: Coverage ceases 3 residues before the CDR3 finishes, and the germline J gene fills in the end. V usage is TRBV5-1 and J usage is TRBJ1-2; D uncertain. Germline CDR1 SGHRS, CDR2 YFSETQ. This CDR3 comprises 16 residues. CDR3: CASSLDYAGYDNDYTF. The DNA read from the CDR3 is TGCGCCAGCAGCTTGGATTATGCGGGGTATGACAATGAC.

A remark on this clone: The read terminates 3 residues before the CDR3 end, so the remaining end is supplied by the germline J gene. The chain links TRBV20-1 to TRBJ2-2; TRBD2 agrees at 9 bases. Germline values: CDR1 DFQATT, CDR2 SNEGSKA (reference sequence). V dropped 6 bases and J dropped 5; count of bases not matched to a gene: 10. This CDR3 comprises 15 residues. The sequenced part of the CDR3 DNA is TGCAGTGCCGAGGTGGCGGGAGGGCGGACCGGGGAG. This encodes CSAEVAGGRTGE. The entire CDR3 sequence reads CSAEVAGGRTGELFF.

About this clone: The read ends 3 residues early relative to the CDR3; the germline J gene fills the gap. The rearrangement joins TRBV10-3 to TRBJ2-3; maybe TRBD2 (5 bases). Germline CDR1 is ENHRY and CDR2 is SYGVKD. The CDR3 covers 13 residues. This chain's CDR3 is CAIGLSDNQPQYF. The CDR3 DNA, read in part, is TGTGCCATCGGCCTTAGCGACAATCAGCCG.

In the case of this clone: Read sequence stops 3 residues before the CDR3 end, and the germline J gene provides the missing end. The chain carries TRBV7-6 and TRBJ1-1; perhaps TRBD1 as D (6 bases). Germline loops: CDR1 SGHVS, CDR2 FNYEAQ. Trimming pared 3 bases from V and 4 bases from J, leaving 12 bases between. The CDR3 sequence is 14 residues long. CDR3 in amino acids: CASSFGTRLTEAFF. The DNA read from the CDR3 is TGTGCCAGCAGCTTCGGGACAAGACTCACTGAA.

With respect to this clone: Coverage ceases 3 residues before the CDR3 finishes, and the germline J gene fills in the end. The V and J genes are TRBV20-1 and TRBJ2-5, with 11 bases lining up with TRBD2. V lost 1 base, J lost 2 bases, and 6 bases stayed unmatched. Germline lookup yields CDR1 DFQATT and CDR2 SNEGSKA (reference sequence). CDR3 size: 16 residues. The CDR3 sequence: CSARGPRLAGQETQYF. The covered CDR3 bases are TGCAGTGCTAGAGGACCGAGACTAGCGGGACAAGAGACC.

Regarding this clone: Read sequence stops 3 residues before the CDR3 end, and the germline J gene provides the missing end. The chain employs TRBV7-2 and TRBJ2-3; the D gene could be TRBD1 or TRBD2 (6 bases each). V lost 1 base and J 7 bases, leaving 12 bases between the germline ends. The CDR3 is made up of 14 amino acids. The V gene's germline CDR1 is SGHTA and CDR2 FQGNSA. CDR3 bases read: TGTGCCAGCAGCTTAGTGGGCGGGACAAATACG. Translation gives CASSLVGGTNT. The entire CDR3 protein reads CASSLVGGTNTQYF.

As for this clone: The DNA ends 3 residues before the CDR3 does, and the rest of the CDR3 is filled in from the germline J gene. The chain has TRBV30 and TRBJ1-2; D gene uncertain. CDR1 and CDR2 from the germline V gene are GTSNPN and SVGIG (reference sequence). The CDR3 is made up of 13 amino acids. The covered CDR3 bases are TGTGCCTGTCGACTAGCGGGAGTAAGTGAC. It yields the protein CACRLAGVSD. The whole CDR3 protein reads CACRLAGVSDYTF.

As regards this clone: The read halts 3 residues ahead of the CDR3 end, with the missing end drawn from the germline J gene. The same CDR3 arises from other DNA sequences in this sample as well. The chain joins TRBV29-1 to TRBJ1-3, with D hard to call. Trimming removed 5 bases at V and 6 bases at J, with 11 bases between. The CDR3 consists of 12 residues. In germline, CDR1 is SQVTM, CDR2 ANQGSEA. CDR3 DNA (partial): TGCAGCGTTTTGACTGATGCAAACACC. It translates to CSVLTDANT. The full-length CDR3 reads as CSVLTDANTIYF.

Remarks on this clone: A read error may account for a junction end that differs from germline. With the read ending 3 residues before the CDR3 end, the germline J gene is used to fill in that end. The J gene is TRBJ1-1, the V gene TRBV2; weak D call: TRBD1 (5 bases). The CDR3 has 14 amino acids. Germline lookup yields CDR1 SNHLY and CDR2 FYNNEI. The CDR3: CASREQEMNAEAFF. CDR3 DNA (partial): TGTGCCAGCAGAGAACAGGAGATGAACGCTGAA.

Points on this clone: Read coverage stops 3 residues before the CDR3 terminus; the germline J gene supplies the remainder. The rearrangement links TRBV29-1 to TRBJ1-4; D remains unclear. CDR3 length: 15 residues. Trimming left V 4 bases short and J 0 bases short, with 12 bases between. CDR1 and CDR2 (germline): SQVTM, ANQGSEA. The sequenced part of the CDR3 DNA is TGCAGCGTTGTTGTCCTGGCTCCAACTAATGAAAAA. Translated: CSVVVLAPTNEK. The entire CDR3 sequence reads CSVVVLAPTNEKLFF.

Concerning this clone: The DNA ends 3 residues before the CDR3 does, and the rest of the CDR3 is filled in from the germline J gene. Other DNA sequences in this sample translate to the same CDR3. The chain couples TRBV18 to TRBJ1-5, with a weak D call TRBD1 (6 bases). V shed 6 bases and J shed 6 bases, with 18 bases lying between them. Germline-derived CDR1 and CDR2 are KGHSH and LQKENI. CDR3 length equals 15 residues. The CDR3: CASSPTGGGGQPQHF. The part of the CDR3 DNA that was read is TGTGCCAGCTCTCCTACCGGGGGGGGCGGTCAGCCC. Drawing the rest from reference TRBV18 and TRBJ1-5, the complete variable domain is NAGVMQNPRHLVRRRGQEARLRCSPMKGHSHVYWYRQLPEEGLKFMVYLQKENIIDESGMPKERFSAEFPKEGPSILRIQQVVRGDSAAYFCASSPTGGGGQPQHFGDGTRLSIL.

To note about this clone: The read gets to within 3 residues of the CDR3 end, and the germline J gene fills in the rest. This chain uses TRBV6-2 or TRBV6-3 with TRBJ1-6; D unresolved. The CDR3 extends over 13 amino acids. Germline CDR1 reads MNHEY; CDR2 reads SVGEGT. CDR3 sequence reads: CASSYAVQSPLHF. The CDR3 DNA, read in part, is TGTGCCAGCAGTTACGCGGTTCAGTCGCCC.

Comments on this clone: The read halts 3 residues ahead of the CDR3 end, with the missing end drawn from the germline J gene. V and J are TRBV5-1 and TRBJ1-2, with 7 bases matching TRBD1. The V gene end was trimmed by 2 bases and the J gene end by 6 bases; junction bases not matched to a gene: 4. Per germline, CDR1 SGHRS and CDR2 YFSETQ. There are 13 residues in the CDR3. The chain's CDR3 is CASSFAGQDGYTF. The CDR3 bases that were read are TGCGCCAGCAGCTTTGCCGGACAGGATGGC.

On this clone: Read sequence stops 3 residues before the CDR3 end, and the germline J gene provides the missing end. The V call is TRBV7-2, the J call TRBJ2-4; 8 bases are shared with TRBD1. Germline values: CDR1 SGHTA, CDR2 FQGNSA. This CDR3 is built from 13 residues. CDR3 in amino acids: CASSDRQGSGQYF. The part of the CDR3 DNA that was read is TGTGCCAGCAGCGACAGACAGGGGAGTGGT.

Remarks on this clone: The sequence runs out 3 residues before the end of the CDR3; the remainder is reconstructed from the germline J gene. The chain recombines TRBV5-1 with TRBJ2-1, with 16 bases identical to TRBD2. The germline V gene encodes CDR1 SGHRS and CDR2 YFSETQ. This CDR3 is 16 amino acids long. V trimming: 5 bases; J trimming: 8 bases; junction bases outside the gene matches: 7. The chain's CDR3 is CASRGTSGGVYDEQFF. The covered CDR3 bases are TGCGCCAGCAGAGGGACTAGCGGGGGGGTGTATGATGAG.

For this clone: With the read ending 3 residues before the CDR3 end, the germline J gene is used to fill in that end. The chain joins TRBV6-2 or TRBV6-3 to TRBJ2-3; TRBD1 agrees at 8 bases. The CDR3 is 12 amino acids. Per the germline V gene, CDR1 is MNHEY and CDR2 is SVGEGT. CDR3 DNA (partial): TGTGCCAGCGACAGGGGCAATCAGCCG. Translation: CASDRGNQP. The full CDR3 reads CASDRGNQPQYF.

Concerning this clone: The sequenced fragment ends 3 residues before the CDR3 boundary, so the rest is inferred from the germline J gene. The V gene is TRBV6-2 or TRBV6-3, the J gene TRBJ1-6, with 11 bases that match TRBD1. The CDR3 has 13 amino acids. The germline V gene encodes CDR1 MNHEY and CDR2 SVGEGT. The CDR3 protein is CASSWGQGGTLHF. The sequenced part of the CDR3 DNA is TGTGCCAGCAGTTGGGGACAGGGGGGAACC.

Of note for this clone: Read sequence stops 3 residues before the CDR3 end, and the germline J gene provides the missing end. The rearrangement uses TRBV20-1 and TRBJ2-7, with a weak D call TRBD1 (6 bases). The CDR3 loop spans 12 amino acids. CDR1 and CDR2 (germline): DFQATT, SNEGSKA (reference sequence). V was pared by 5 bases and J by 4 bases, with 12 bases between. The CDR3 bases that were read are TGCAGTGCTGGGGACAAAGAATACGAG. Encoded protein: CSAGDKEYE. The whole CDR3 is CSAGDKEYEQYF.

A remark on this clone: The DNA ends 3 residues before the CDR3 does, and the rest of the CDR3 is filled in from the germline J gene. The genes are TRBV18 and TRBJ1-1, with 11 positions matching TRBD1. CDR1 and CDR2 from the germline V gene are KGHSH and LQKENI. V lost 2 bases and J lost 4; bases outside the gene matches: 3. This CDR3 has 15 residues. The CDR3 DNA, read in part, is TGTGCCAGCTCACCATTGGGGACAGGGGGCACTGAA. Its translation: CASSPLGTGGTE. The full CDR3 sequence reads CASSPLGTGGTEAFF.

A word on this clone: The missing CDR3 end, 3 residues past where the read stops, is filled in from the germline J gene. V is TRBV5-4 and J is TRBJ2-3; a possible D gene is TRBD1 (5 bases). Germline-derived CDR1 and CDR2 are SGHNT and YYREEE (reference sequence). The CDR3 length is 15 residues. The chain's CDR3 is CASSLSTGELETQYF. The sequenced CDR3 bases are TGTGCCAGCAGCTTGTCAACAGGTGAGTTAGAGACG. Full variable domain (remainder filled in from reference TRBV5-4 and TRBJ2-3): ETGVTQSPTHLIKTRGQQVTLRCSSQSGHNTVSWYQQALGQGPQFIFQYYREEENGRGNFPPRFSGLQFPNYSSELNVNALELDDSALYLCASSLSTGELETQYFGPGTRLTVL.